This T cell receptor beta chain originates from a study of blood T cell repertoires in COVID-19. The assay was immunoSEQ multiplex PCR, and TCRdb's table has in-frame clones only and misses some. This table has about 140,000 clones, less than 90% appearing once. Germline-derived CDR1 and CDR2 are LNHDA and SQIVND (reference sequence). This CDR3 contains 14 residues. Trimming shortened V by 4 bases and J by 6 bases, and 16 bases separated the two germline ends. This chain joins TRBV19 and TRBJ2-7; TRBD2 might be the D (6 bases). The sample consisted of peripheral blood. This sequence originates from a man aged 30 to 45 with COVID-19, enrolled during active disease. CDR3 DNA: TGTGCCAGTAGTAACCGGGACTCCCGTGGCGAGCAGTACTTC. It specifies CASSNRDSRGEQYF.